The TCR beta chain under discussion was sequenced for a study of blood T cells in healthy people across ages (dated by TCRdb to the mid-2010s). With regard to the full study: In model experiments, roughly one uniquely barcoded TCR beta cDNA molecule per two T cells was captured by template switching. Using deep sequencing normalized with unique cDNA molecular identifiers, the study measured how TCR beta repertoire diversity changes with age. The donors were divided into four age groups: young (average around 16 years), middle-aged (almost 40), aged (around 59) and long-lived (82). Donors of different ages were randomly distributed across sequencing lanes to avoid experimental bias. The study analyzed two additional independent replicas of 1 million unique cDNA reads from the same blood draw for two donors, one aged 18 to 30 and one aged 80 or older. What the study reported, not specific to this receptor: Compared with the aged group, the long-lived group had more naive CD4+ T cells, fewer expanded clones and increased TCR diversity, suggesting age selection. The percentage of naive T cells measured by flow cytometry correlated strongly with observed TCR beta diversity. As age increased, observed TCR beta diversity per million T cells dropped in a roughly linear way, and a significant reduction was already evident by age 40. Because profiling used bulk unsorted PBMCs, naive and antigen-experienced compartments could not be compared conclusively. Total diversity estimates from one million sequenced T cells were considered lower bounds and underestimates. Because the CMV infection status of the donors was unknown, age-related changes in expanded clonotypes may potentially have been confounded.

V and J are trimmed by 5 bases and 5 bases, and the gene matches miss 10 bases of the junction. Counted from cysteine to phenylalanine, this CDR3 has 14 amino acids. Only the CDR3 DNA is retained, 42 bases long and in frame from the first base. From a lookup of the germline V gene (reference sequence), CDR1 and CDR2 are DFQATT and SNEGSKA. The 35 to 40 donors, aged about 6 to 100 years, were systemically healthy Caucasian individuals from Russia. Each donor gave about 10 milliliters of peripheral blood, drawn into EDTA-treated Vacutainer tubes. Ficoll-Paque density-gradient centrifugation was used to isolate PBMCs, with at least 7 million obtained per sample. Total RNA was extracted from PBMCs with Trizol reagent, with at least 5 micrograms obtained per sample. For every donor, flow cytometry on a PBMC aliquot measured the percentage of naive CD45RAhigh/CD27high T cells. Receptor libraries were prepared by 5' RACE. Data came from an Illumina HiSeq 2500. The second PCR ran for about 6 to 12 cycles and used a J-beta primer mix along with a sample-barcoded 5' primer. A unique molecular identifier was introduced onto each TCR beta cDNA molecule by a template-switch 5' adaptor carrying 12 random nucleotides. Each sample yielded at least 2.5 million CDR3-containing paired-end reads. First-strand cDNA was synthesized from all RNA with the Mint cDNA synthesis kit, primed by a TRBC-specific oligonucleotide. Following uracil-DNA glycosylase treatment, all cDNA underwent a first 18-cycle PCR with the universal primers M1SS and BC2_uni_R. The paper's data handling went like this. Normalization of each sample was performed by random selection of 1 million high-quality reads, each carrying a distinct molecular identifier. Instead of being binned into consensus sequences, reads that shared molecular identifiers were thrown out. MiTCR, with a Q25 quality threshold and the strictest error-elimination algorithm, was used for CDR3 identification, clonotype clustering and error correction. Lower-bound total TCR beta diversity was estimated with a nonparametric unseen species model using Euler transformation. Clones were called with MiXCR by TCRdb after fastp trimmed the public reads at Q25, and only in-frame beta chains were retained. All rows with the same CDR3 protein become a single entry with the most common DNA and genes. TCRdb, rather than the study authors, made the V and J calls. The sample has around 600,000 distinct CDR3 sequences on record, roughly 48% of them singletons. The ten largest clones take up 20% to 25% of the sample.

Remarks on this clonotype: Its antigen remains undetermined. No much larger clone exists at a distance of one base, and base qualities are not known.

Sequencing was carried out using blood. This TCR derives from a man older than 75 in good health. This sequence uses TRBV20-1 and TRBJ2-5, and 8 junctional nucleotides match TRBD1. The DNA is TGCAGTGCTGTCCCAGGGGGCGCAGGGGAGACCCAGTACTTC. Its product reads: CSAVPGGAGETQYF.